The 26 T cell receptor beta chains below were found in one sample sequenced in a study of cytomegalovirus exposure and HLA in healthy donors. Clones were sequenced by immunoSEQ multiplex PCR, and TCRdb holds only the in-frame ones, with some missing. The data hold about 66,000 clones, with approximately 97% observed a single time. Sequenced: PBMCs. The source of these receptors is a woman aged 18-29 years in good health and CMV-seropositive.

The genes are TRBV19 and TRBJ2-1; 9 bases align to TRBD1. Trimming cost V 5 bases and J 2 bases; bases outside gene matches: 7. The CDR3 totals 16 residues. Per the germline V gene, CDR1 is LNHDA and CDR2 is SQIVND (reference sequence). This CDR3 is CASSQYTGGTYNEQFF. The CDR3 bases are TGTGCCAGTAGTCAATACACAGGGGGCACCTACAATGAGCAGTTCTTC.

The chain links TRBV19 to TRBJ2-1; D is ambiguous. The germline gives CDR1 LNHDA, CDR2 SQIVND (reference sequence). The length of the CDR3 is 15 residues. The V end lost 3 bases, the J end lost 5 bases, and 14 bases lay between the germline ends. Here the CDR3 reads CASSIFGSVNNEQFF. The CDR3, as DNA: TGTGCCAGTAGTATTTTTGGCAGCGTCAACAATGAGCAGTTCTTC.

The V call is TRBV9, the J call TRBJ2-7, with TRBD1 matching 7 bases. V dropped 2 bases and J dropped 3; count of bases not matched to a gene: 2. This CDR3 contains 13 residues. The germline V gene encodes CDR1 SGDLS and CDR2 YYNGEE. For the CDR3, the DNA is TGTGCCAGCAGCGTGGGACAGTACTACGAGCAGTACTTC. Translation gives CASSVGQYYEQYF.

The chain combines TRBV4-1 with TRBJ2-1; weak D call: TRBD1 (6 bases). The ends were cut back, 1 base at V and 4 bases at J, with 17 bases in the middle. Germline lookup yields CDR1 MGHRA and CDR2 YSYEKL. CDR3 length: 17 residues. The CDR3 coding sequence is TGCGCCAGCAGCCAAGTTGGACGATCGCAGGGGTACAATGAGCAGTTCTTC. This encodes CASSQVGRSQGYNEQFF.

In regard to this clone: Sequence at one end of the junction differs from germline and may be a read error. The chain is built from TRBV7-7 and TRBJ2-3; 10 nucleotides line up with TRBD2. The germline V gene has CDR1 SSHAT and CDR2 FNYEAQ (reference sequence). The CDR3 sequence is 18 residues long. The CDR3 region is CASSGGGASGGSTDTQYF. In DNA, the CDR3 is TGTGCTAGCAGCGGCGGAGGGGCTAGCGGGGGAAGCACAGATACGCAGTATTTT.

CDR3 sequence (DNA): TGTGCCAGCAGCTCGCTCCACGCTAGCAACCTCAGAGGCGGGGAGCTGTTTTTT. It translates to CASSSLHASNLRGGELFF. This rearrangement joins TRBV7-6 to TRBJ2-2, with a tentative D call TRBD2 (5 bases). The CDR3 length is 18 residues. Germline V gives CDR1 SGHVS, CDR2 FNYEAQ. Trimming shortened V by 4 bases and J by 7 bases, and 25 bases separated the two germline ends.

The CDR3 nucleotides are TGTGCCAGCAGCGAGACTAGCGGGGCGTACAATGAGCAGTTCTTC. Its protein product is CASSETSGAYNEQFF. The V gene is TRBV7-9, the J gene TRBJ2-1; 11 positions match TRBD2. This CDR3 is 15 amino acids long. The germline CDR1 and CDR2 sequences are SEHNR and FQNEAQ (reference sequence). V lost 5 bases and J lost 4; bases outside the gene matches: 4.

CDR3 in DNA: TGTGCCAGCAGACCTAGCTCCTACGAGCAGTACTTC. Its translation is CASRPSSYEQYF. The gene calls are TRBV28 and TRBJ2-7; no reliable D call. Trimming shortened V by 6 bases and J by 0 bases, and 6 bases separated the two germline ends. This CDR3 is 12 amino acids long. CDR1 is MDHEN and CDR2 is SYDVKM in the germline V gene.

This chain connects TRBV30 to TRBJ2-7; D is perhaps TRBD1 (5 bases). CDR3 length: 14 amino acids. The ends were cut back, 2 bases at V and 0 bases at J, with 11 bases in the middle. From germline, CDR1 is GTSNPN and CDR2 SVGIG (reference sequence). The CDR3 reads CAWSLGLSSYEQYF. Here the CDR3 DNA reads TGTGCCTGGAGTTTGGGGCTTAGCTCCTACGAGCAGTACTTC.

The gene calls are TRBV13 and TRBJ2-7, with D possibly matching TRBD1 (6 bases). Trimming removed 5 bases from V and 2 bases from J, with 13 bases in between. The CDR3 is made up of 14 amino acids. Per the germline V gene, CDR1 is PRHDT and CDR2 is FYEKMQ (reference sequence). CDR3 sequence (DNA): TGTGCCAGCAGCCCCCCCTCAGGGGCCTACGAGCAGTACTTC. This sequence encodes CASSPPSGAYEQYF.

The chain combines TRBV19 with TRBJ1-5; D may be TRBD1 (6 bases). V was clipped by 6 bases and J by 4 bases, with 16 bases between them. Per the germline V gene, CDR1 is LNHDA and CDR2 is SQIVND (reference sequence). The CDR3 has 15 amino acids. CDR3 residues: CASSHQQGANQPQHF. The CDR3 bases are TGTGCCAGTAGCCACCAACAGGGAGCTAATCAGCCCCAGCATTTT.

Regarding this clone: Compared with germline, one end of the junction differs, possibly owing to a read error. The chain employs TRBV28 and TRBJ1-4; 7 bases are a match to TRBD1. The CDR3 is made up of 14 amino acids. Germline V lookup: CDR1 MDHEN, CDR2 SYDVKM. Here the CDR3 reads CASSLLNGPGDRVF. CDR3 DNA: TGTGCCAGCAGTTTGTTAAATGGCCCGGGGGACAGAGTTTTT.

The V and J genes are TRBV7-9 and TRBJ1-3, with TRBD1 identical over 7 bases. The CDR3 spans 17 residues. V was pared by 3 bases and J by 1 base, with 9 bases of the junction left unmatched. Germline lookup yields CDR1 SEHNR and CDR2 FQNEAQ (reference sequence). This chain's CDR3 is CASSFSTGTESGNTIYF. In nucleotides, the CDR3 is TGTGCCAGCAGCTTTAGTACGGGGACAGAATCTGGAAACACCATATATTTT.

This chain joins TRBV5-1 and TRBJ2-1, with 7 bases that match TRBD2. Germline values: CDR1 SGHRS, CDR2 YFSETQ. With V trimmed by 3 bases and J by 5 bases, 5 bases remained unmatched. This CDR3 spans 14 amino acids. The CDR3 sequence is CASSSSGIDNEQFF. The DNA of the CDR3 is TGCGCCAGCAGCTCGAGCGGGATCGACAATGAGCAGTTCTTC.

The V call is TRBV29-1, the J call TRBJ2-3, with TRBD1 matching 7 bases. The CDR3 is 13 amino acids. The J segment lost 5 bases and the V segment lost 6 bases, leaving 8 bases of the junction unmatched. Germline assignment: CDR1 SQVTM and CDR2 ANQGSEA. CDR3: CSVTVAGGDTQYF. The CDR3, as DNA: TGCAGCGTAACTGTGGCAGGGGGAGATACGCAGTATTTT.

V and J are TRBV7-8 and TRBJ2-5, with 9 bases lining up with TRBD1. The V gene end was trimmed by 5 bases and the J gene end by 2 bases; junction bases not matched to a gene: 6. The CDR3 totals 15 residues. Per germline, CDR1 SGHVS and CDR2 FQNEAQ. CDR3 in DNA: TGTGCCAGCAGCCCTTGGACAGGGGATCAAGAGACCCAGTACTTC. It encodes CASSPWTGDQETQYF.

The chain carries TRBV6-6 and TRBJ2-2; TRBD1 is a possible D gene (5 bases). The CDR3 covers 16 residues. Germline V gene sequence: CDR1 MNHNY, CDR2 SVGAGI (reference sequence). The V gene lost 3 bases and the J gene lost 0 bases, with 11 bases spanning the gap. In DNA, the CDR3 is TGTGCCAGCAGTTATATTCCAGGGACGAACACCGGGGAGCTGTTTTTT. The encoded protein is CASSYIPGTNTGELFF.

The table lists this clone with a count of one. V gene TRBV5-1 combines with J gene TRBJ1-1; maybe TRBD1 (5 bases). This CDR3 spans 16 amino acids. V was clipped by 3 bases and J by 1 base, with 16 bases between them. From germline, CDR1 is SGHRS and CDR2 YFSETQ. The CDR3, as DNA: TGCGCCAGCAGCTCGGGGGGTGGCTCTGAGAACACTGAAGCTTTCTTT. Translating it yields CASSSGGGSENTEAFF.

The V gene is TRBV27, the J gene TRBJ2-7; 10 positions agree with TRBD2. CDR1 is MNHEY and CDR2 is SMNVEV in the germline V gene (reference sequence). V trimming: 5 bases; J trimming: 1 base; junction bases outside the gene matches: 2. The length of the CDR3 is 14 residues. CDR3 in amino acids: CASSLAGDSYEQYF. The DNA for the CDR3 is TGTGCCAGCAGTCTAGCGGGAGATTCCTACGAGCAGTACTTC.

The table lists this clone with a count of one. The rearrangement links TRBV6-6 to TRBJ2-1; no reliable D call. Germline V gives CDR1 MNHNY, CDR2 SVGAGI (reference sequence). Trimming cost V 7 bases and J 4 bases, with 11 bases left between them. The CDR3 is 13 residues long. This CDR3 reads CASNLDQYNEQFF. CDR3 coding DNA: TGTGCCAGCAACCTAGACCAATACAATGAGCAGTTCTTC.

V and J are TRBV15 and TRBJ2-5, with D possibly being TRBD1 (6 bases). Germline assignment: CDR1 LNHNV and CDR2 YYDKDF (reference sequence). The length of the CDR3 is 16 residues. With 4 bases removed from V and 0 bases from J, the gap between germline ends came to 15 bases. In nucleotides, the CDR3 is TGTGCCACCAGCAACGTACGCCGGGACAACCAAGAGACCCAGTACTTC. It translates to CATSNVRRDNQETQYF.

The chain couples TRBV27 to TRBJ2-3; 8 nucleotides line up with TRBD2. Trimming took 5 bases from V and 5 from J; bases not matched to a gene: 9. This CDR3 is built from 15 residues. Germline CDR1 and CDR2: MNHEY and SMNVEV (reference sequence). CDR3 residues: CASSINSGDLDTQYF. DNA of the CDR3: TGTGCCAGCAGTATTAATAGCGGGGACTTAGATACGCAGTATTTT.

This chain joins TRBV7-9 and TRBJ1-1; the D gene is possibly TRBD1 (5 bases). Trimming stripped 1 base from V and 11 bases from J, with 17 bases between. Germline values: CDR1 SEHNR, CDR2 FQNEAQ (reference sequence). The CDR3 runs 14 residues. DNA for the CDR3: TGTGCCAGCAGCTTAGTGACAGTTGGACCGAAGGCTTTCTTT. Protein product: CASSLVTVGPKAFF.

V is TRBV14 and J is TRBJ2-7; the match to TRBD1 covers 8 bases. CDR1 and CDR2 (germline): SGHDN, FVKESK. The CDR3 contains 13 residues. J was trimmed by 3 bases and V by 4 bases; bases with no gene match: 2. CDR3 amino acids: CASSLTGGYEQYF. In DNA, the CDR3 is TGTGCCAGCAGCCTAACAGGGGGCTACGAGCAGTACTTC.

The chain employs TRBV28 and TRBJ2-1; no firm D call. Trimming shortened V by 2 bases and J by 7 bases, and 6 bases separated the two germline ends. The CDR3 length is 12 residues. Germline lookup yields CDR1 MDHEN and CDR2 SYDVKM. CDR3 DNA sequence: TGTGCCAGCAGTTTAGTTGTAAATGAGCAGTTCTTC. Protein product: CASSLVVNEQFF.

This chain joins TRBV7-9 and TRBJ2-1; tentative D call: TRBD1 (6 bases). The V gene's germline CDR1 is SEHNR and CDR2 FQNEAQ (reference sequence). Trimming removed 2 bases from V and 0 bases from J, with 8 bases in between. The CDR3 totals 15 residues. The DNA of the CDR3 is TGTGCCAGCAGCTTAACGGACAGCTCCTACAATGAGCAGTTCTTC. Protein product: CASSLTDSSYNEQFF.